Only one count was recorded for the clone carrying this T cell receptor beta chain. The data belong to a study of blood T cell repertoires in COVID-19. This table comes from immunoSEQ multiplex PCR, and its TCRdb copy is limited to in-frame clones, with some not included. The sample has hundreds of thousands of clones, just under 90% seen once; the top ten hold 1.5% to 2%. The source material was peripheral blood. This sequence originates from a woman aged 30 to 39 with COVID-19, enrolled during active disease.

CDR3 DNA: TGTGCCACCTTAACTAGGATTGACGAGCAGTACTTC. Translation: CATLTRIDEQYF. This sequence joins TRBV6-5 and TRBJ2-7; possibly TRBD2 for D (5 bases). The V and J ends lost 10 bases and 5 bases respectively, with 15 bases between them. The CDR3 consists of 12 residues. Germline assignment: CDR1 MNHEY and CDR2 SVGAGI.